The source of this T cell receptor beta chain is a study of cytomegalovirus exposure and HLA in healthy donors. Study details: HLA-typed donors contributed 80 million to 85 million unique TCRs, which were held in an early data release.

The PCR contained 60 Vbeta and 13 Jbeta primers. Using immunoSEQ multiplex PCR, the repertoire was profiled, and TCRdb retains in-frame clones only, with some absent. The repertoire holds 150,000 to 200,000 clones, with around 84% as singletons. This clone was counted a few times. Antigen unknown. Germline CDR1 reads SQVTM; CDR2 reads ANQGSEA. This CDR3 spans 11 amino acids. The V gene lost 6 bases and the J gene lost 6 bases, with 11 bases spanning the gap. Study-wide points: A previous analysis found most TCR beta V segments productive roughly 87% or roughly 30% of the time. Apparent HLA restriction characterized most CMV-associated TCR beta chains in a later analysis.

The V call is TRBV29-1, the J call TRBJ2-5; D unclear. The TCR comes from a man aged 35 to 55 in good health and CMV-seropositive. The sample comprised PBMCs. CDR3 DNA sequence: TGCAGCGTAACTATGAGGCAGACCCAGTACTTC. This translates into CSVTMRQTQYF.